This T cell receptor (beta chain) was profiled in a study of blood T cell repertoires in COVID-19. Assay: immunoSEQ multiplex PCR; the TCRdb copy retains only in-frame clones and omits some. The data contain some 200,000 clones, around 81% of them singletons. Germline V lookup: CDR1 LNHDA, CDR2 SQIVND (reference sequence). The CDR3 sequence is 13 residues long. Trimming left V 0 bases short and J 8 bases short, with 10 bases between. The chain couples TRBV19 to TRBJ1-2; D is undetermined. This clonotype was sampled from a woman in her forties or fifties with acute COVID-19. What was sequenced was PBMCs or T cells enriched from blood (not recorded which). The CDR3 DNA reads as TGTGCCAGTAGTATAGATCTTTTCGGGGGCTACACCTTC. Its translation is CASSIDLFGGYTF.